In its sample, the clone carrying this T cell receptor beta chain was seen many times. The data derive from a study of T cells in Graves' hyperthyroidism and ophthalmopathy. Trimming shortened V by 1 base and J by 4 bases, and 19 bases separated the two germline ends. The CDR3 contains 16 residues. Germline assignment: CDR1 DFQATT and CDR2 SNEGSKA (reference sequence). Regions amplified from RNA transcripts were the TCR beta CDR3 regions. With the HTBI primer set, the TCR CDR3 went through a first round of RT-PCR. From the multiplex PCR reads, TCRdb called clonotypes with MiXCR, one entry per CDR3 protein. This sample has roughly 650,000 distinct CDR3 sequences, with approximately 15% found just once.

This clonotype originated in a woman in her thirties or forties with Graves' ophthalmopathy. Sequenced input: blood. The chain joins TRBV20-1 to TRBJ2-5; maybe TRBD2 (7 bases). The CDR3 region is CSARGAARGRAETQYF. The DNA for the CDR3 is TGCAGTGCTAGAGGCGCGGCTAGGGGGAGGGCAGAGACCCAGTACTTC.